Described below is a single T cell receptor (beta chain) sequence and its context. Antigen: not known. The sample originates from a study of T cell responses to AZD1222 COVID-19 vaccine. Points from the study as a whole: Per reports, nearly half of all spike-specific TCRs target regions that are unmutated in variants. Baseline antibody screening turned up just a handful of seropositive AZD1222 recipients.

Second-dose recipients at about 4 or about 12 weeks were treated as one pooled group. This CDR3 is 13 amino acids long. The germline CDR1 and CDR2 sequences are SEHNR and FQNEAQ (reference sequence). Trimming took 5 bases from V and 2 from J, leaving 9 bases between them. Sequencing used immunoSEQ multiplex PCR; TCRdb keeps in-frame clones, though not all of them. The data hold roughly 95,000 clones, with about 94% observed a single time. The receptor comes from an adult who received the AZD1222 COVID-19 vaccine. Sequenced here: peripheral blood, sampled 28 days after the second AZD1222 dose. V gene TRBV7-9 combines with J gene TRBJ1-1; no clear D. CDR3 amino acids: CASSAPLNTEAFF. Here the CDR3 DNA reads TGTGCCAGCAGCGCTCCCTTAAACACTGAAGCTTTCTTT.